This T cell receptor (beta chain) was retrieved from a study of T cell responses to AZD1222 COVID-19 vaccine. Study-level points and caveats: CD4 TCRs linked to vaccination spanned spike, dominating at 160-218 and 743-854.

This clone is a singleton in its sample. Its antigen remains unknown. Trimming stripped 8 bases from V and 4 bases from J, with 14 bases between. Germline V lookup: CDR1 MNHNY, CDR2 SVGAGI (reference sequence). This CDR3 contains 13 residues. The assay was immunoSEQ multiplex PCR, and TCRdb's table has in-frame clones only and misses some. The sample has about 64,000 clones, over 80% seen once. This clonotype originated in an adult who received the MenACWY meningococcal vaccine as a control. Sequencing used peripheral blood, obtained 28 days after the second dose of the MenACWY control vaccine. The chain is built from TRBV6-6 and TRBJ1-2, with TRBD1 as a possible D gene (5 bases). The CDR3 reads CASAVGVSYGYTF. Written as DNA, the CDR3 is TGTGCCAGCGCCGTGGGGGTCTCCTATGGCTACACCTTC.